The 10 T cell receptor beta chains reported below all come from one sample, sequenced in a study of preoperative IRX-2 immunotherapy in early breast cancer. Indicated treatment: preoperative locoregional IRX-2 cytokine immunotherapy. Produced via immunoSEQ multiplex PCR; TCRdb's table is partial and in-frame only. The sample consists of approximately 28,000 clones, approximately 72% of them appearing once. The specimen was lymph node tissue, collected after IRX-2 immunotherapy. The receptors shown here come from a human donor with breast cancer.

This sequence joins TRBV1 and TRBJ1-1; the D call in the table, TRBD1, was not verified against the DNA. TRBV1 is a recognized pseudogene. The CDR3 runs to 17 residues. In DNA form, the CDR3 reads TGCGCCAGCAGCCAAGATGGTCGTGACAGGGTGGTCACTGAAGCTTTCTTT. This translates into CASSQDGRDRVVTEAFF.

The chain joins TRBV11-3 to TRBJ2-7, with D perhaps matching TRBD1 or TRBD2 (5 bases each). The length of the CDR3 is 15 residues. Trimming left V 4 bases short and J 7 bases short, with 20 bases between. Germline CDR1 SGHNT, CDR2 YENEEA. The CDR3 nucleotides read TGTGCCAGCAGCTGGGGCGGGCGACAGACCGATGAGCAGTACTTC. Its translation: CASSWGGRQTDEQYF.

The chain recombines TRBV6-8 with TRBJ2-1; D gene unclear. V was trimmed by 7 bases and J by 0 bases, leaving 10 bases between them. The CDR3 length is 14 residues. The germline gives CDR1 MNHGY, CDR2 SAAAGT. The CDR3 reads CASTPFSSYNEQFF. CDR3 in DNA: TGTGCCAGCACCCCATTTAGCTCCTACAATGAGCAGTTCTTC.

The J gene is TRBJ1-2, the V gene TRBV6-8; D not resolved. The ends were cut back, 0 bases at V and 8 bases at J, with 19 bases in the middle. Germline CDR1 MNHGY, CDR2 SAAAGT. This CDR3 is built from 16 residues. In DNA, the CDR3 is TGTGCCAGCAGTTACTCGTGGGCAGAGCCTTTGGTGGGCTACACCTTC. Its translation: CASSYSWAEPLVGYTF.

CDR3 nucleotide sequence: TGTGCCAGCAGCTTAGGACAGGGGGGTCCAGGGAATGGCTACACCTTC. Translated, it gives CASSLGQGGPGNGYTF. The chain uses TRBV11-3 and TRBJ1-2; 9 bases align to TRBD1. The CDR3 spans 16 residues. Germline-derived CDR1 and CDR2 are SGHNT and YENEEA. The V gene end was trimmed by 1 base and the J gene end by 6 bases; junction bases not matched to a gene: 9.

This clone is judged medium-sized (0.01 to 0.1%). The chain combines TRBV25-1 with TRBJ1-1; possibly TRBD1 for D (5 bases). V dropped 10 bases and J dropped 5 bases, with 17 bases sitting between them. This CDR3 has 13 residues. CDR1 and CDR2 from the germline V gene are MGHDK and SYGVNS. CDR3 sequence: CATSAGAGTEAFF. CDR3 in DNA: TGTGCCACCTCCGCCGGGGCAGGGACTGAAGCTTTCTTT.

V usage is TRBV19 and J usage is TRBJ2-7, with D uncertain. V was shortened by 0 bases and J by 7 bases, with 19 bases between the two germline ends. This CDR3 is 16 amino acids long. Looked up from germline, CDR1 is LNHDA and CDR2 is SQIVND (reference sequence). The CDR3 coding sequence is TGTGCCAGTAGTATAGATCTATATCTGGGCTTAAGGGAGCAGTACTTC. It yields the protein CASSIDLYLGLREQYF. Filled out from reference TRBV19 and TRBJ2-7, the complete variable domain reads DGGITQSPKYLFRKEGQNVTLSCEQNLNHDAMYWYRQDPGQGLRLIYYSQIVNDFQKGDIAEGYSVSREKKESFPLTVTSAQKNPTAFYLCASSIDLYLGLREQYFGPGTRLTVT.

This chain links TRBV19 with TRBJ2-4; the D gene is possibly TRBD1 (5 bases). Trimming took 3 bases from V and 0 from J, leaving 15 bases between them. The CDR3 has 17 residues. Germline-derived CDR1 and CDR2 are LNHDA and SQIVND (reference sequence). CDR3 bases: TGTGCCAGTAGTATCCGCCCCGAGACAGTAGCCAAAAACATTCAGTACTTC. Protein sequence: CASSIRPETVAKNIQYF.

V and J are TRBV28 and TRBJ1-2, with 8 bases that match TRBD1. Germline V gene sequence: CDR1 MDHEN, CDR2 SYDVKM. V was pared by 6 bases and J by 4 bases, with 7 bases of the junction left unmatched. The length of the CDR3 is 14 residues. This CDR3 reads CASRKQGGLYGYTF. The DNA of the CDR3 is TGTGCCAGCAGAAAACAGGGGGGACTCTATGGCTACACCTTC.

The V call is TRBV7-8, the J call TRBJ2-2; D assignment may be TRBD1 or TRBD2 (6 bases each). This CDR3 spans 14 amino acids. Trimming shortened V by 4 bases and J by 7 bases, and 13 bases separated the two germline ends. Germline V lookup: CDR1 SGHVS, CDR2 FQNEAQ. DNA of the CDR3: TGTGCCAGCAGCTGGGGGGCTGTTGACGGGGAGCTGTTTTTT. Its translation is CASSWGAVDGELFF.